The sequence of this TCR beta chain was determined in a study of circulating and synovial CD4+ cells in juvenile arthritis. A word on this clone: The target antigen is unknown.

The CDR3 loop spans 12 amino acids. Germline assignment: CDR1 SNHLY and CDR2 FYNNEI. V was clipped by 1 base and J by 14 bases, with 11 bases between them. Notes on the study in general: Bulk blood CD4 repertoires were more diverse than these. Shared-clonotype fractions with synovium likely underestimate full repertoire overlap. Compared with bulk blood, circulating pathogenic-like lymphocytes shared substantially more CDR3 sequences with synovial T cells.

Clones were read by immunoSEQ multiplex PCR, and TCRdb kept only the in-frame ones, dropping some. The sample has tens of thousands of clones; nearly 97% are singletons. Donors were patients with active juvenile idiopathic arthritis. The sample was CD4+ T cells from blood. This chain uses TRBV2 with TRBJ1-4; D gene uncertain. The receptor was isolated from a human donor with juvenile idiopathic arthritis. The CDR3 spells CASSEERVSLFF. In DNA form, the CDR3 reads TGTGCCAGCAGTGAAGAACGAGTTTCCCTGTTTTTT.